This section outlines one T cell receptor (beta chain) sequence together with its context. Positive CCR7 selection of CD45RO-negative cells yielded the naive CD8 cells, and terminally differentiated effector memory CD45RA+ cells were excluded. Adult donors, all healthy and HIV-negative, had no recent acute infections or vaccinations. The data are from a study of shared clonotypes between healthy human individuals. Produced via immunoSEQ multiplex PCR; TCRdb's table is partial and in-frame only. The data hold under 850,000 clones, with about 92% observed a single time. Losses at the gene ends were 4 bases for V and 3 bases for J; bases not matched to a gene: 12. From germline, CDR1 is SEHNR and CDR2 FQNEAQ (reference sequence). CDR3 length: 16 amino acids.

The receptor's source is a man aged 25 to 45 in good health. This chain joins TRBV7-9 and TRBJ2-7, with TRBD2 identical over 7 bases. The sequenced sample was naive CD8+ T cells sorted from blood. The CDR3 sequence is CASSSTMRERSYEQYF. The CDR3 nucleotides read TGTGCCAGCAGCTCCACAATGCGGGAGAGGAGCTACGAGCAGTACTTC.